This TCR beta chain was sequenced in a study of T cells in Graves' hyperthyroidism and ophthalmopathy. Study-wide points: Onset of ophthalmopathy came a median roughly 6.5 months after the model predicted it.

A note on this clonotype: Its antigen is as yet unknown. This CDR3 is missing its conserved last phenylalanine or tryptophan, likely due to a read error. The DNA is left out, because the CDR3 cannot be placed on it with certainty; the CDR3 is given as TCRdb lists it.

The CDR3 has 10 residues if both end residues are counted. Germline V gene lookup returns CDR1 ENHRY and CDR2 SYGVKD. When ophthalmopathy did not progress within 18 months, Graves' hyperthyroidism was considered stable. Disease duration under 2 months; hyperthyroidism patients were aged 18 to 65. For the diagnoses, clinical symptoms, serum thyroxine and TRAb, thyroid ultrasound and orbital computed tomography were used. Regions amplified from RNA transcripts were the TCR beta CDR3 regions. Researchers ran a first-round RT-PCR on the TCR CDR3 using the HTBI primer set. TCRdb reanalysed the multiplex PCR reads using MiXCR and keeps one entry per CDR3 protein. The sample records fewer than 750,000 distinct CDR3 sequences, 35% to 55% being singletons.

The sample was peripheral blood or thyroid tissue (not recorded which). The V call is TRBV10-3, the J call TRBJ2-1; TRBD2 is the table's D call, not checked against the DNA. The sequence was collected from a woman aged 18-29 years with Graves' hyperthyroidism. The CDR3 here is CAISEAGAVT.